This TCR beta chain stems from a study of blood T cell repertoires in COVID-19. Overall study: Acute and convalescent COVID-19 samples came from the United States, Italy and Spain. T cells, B-cell-depleted T cells, or PBMCs provided the cDNA or gDNA that served as material.

The V and J ends lost 2 bases and 5 bases respectively, with 9 bases between them. Per germline, CDR1 MGHRA and CDR2 YSYEKL. The CDR3 has 14 amino acids. A remark on this clone: The same CDR3 arises from other DNA sequences in this sample as well.

Source study methods: The assay estimated nucleated cells by amplifying reference gene primers. Only in-frame clones appear in the TCRdb table, and some are missing; sequencing was by immunoSEQ multiplex PCR. Clone size and the V and J calls come from that table; the DNA yielded D and trimming. This sample has some 240,000 clones; 75% to 90% occur once, and the top ten carry roughly an eighth. The origin of this receptor is a woman aged 55-69 years with active or convalescent COVID-19. Sequenced: peripheral blood. V is TRBV4-1 and J is TRBJ1-4; no clear D gene. CDR3 DNA: TGCGCCAGCAGCCAACTGACGGGGAATGAAAAACTGTTTTTT. Translating gives CASSQLTGNEKLFF.